This is a list of T cell receptor beta chains from one sample in a study of blood T cell repertoires in COVID-19. Clones were sequenced by immunoSEQ multiplex PCR, and TCRdb holds only the in-frame ones, with some missing. This table has some 300,000 clones, roughly 91% appearing once. The sample was peripheral blood. The receptors originated from a young woman with COVID-19, enrolled during active disease. CDR3s include the opening cysteine and the closing phenylalanine or tryptophan. The D gene is left open where the match is weak. Some rows mark clone size as missing; the rest say once, few, many or name a class of expanded clone.

CDR3 DNA: TGTGCCAGCAGCAGCTCACAGGGACTGAACACTGAAGCTTTCTTT
CDR3 protein: CASSSSQGLNTEAFF
D gene: -
J gene: TRBJ1-1
clone size: few
V gene: TRBV7-6

CDR3 DNA: TGTGCCAGCAGCCCTCGGGGGGCGTGGGATGAAGCTTTCTTT
CDR3 protein: CASSPRGAWDEAFF
D gene: -
J gene: TRBJ1-1
clone size: -
V gene: TRBV3-1/TRBV3-2

CDR3 DNA: TGTGCCAGCACCGGGACAGGGGCTAGTATTCAGTACTTC
CDR3 protein: CASTGTGASIQYF
D gene: TRBD1
J gene: TRBJ2-4
clone size: -
V gene: TRBV6-6

CDR3 DNA: TGCGCCAGCAGCTTGTCCGGGGGGGCCATGGGTTCAGATACGCAGTATTTT
CDR3 protein: CASSLSGGAMGSDTQYF
D gene: TRBD2
J gene: TRBJ2-3
clone size: -
V gene: TRBV5-1

CDR3 DNA: TGTGCCAGCAGTCGGACAAATAGCAATCAGCCCCAGCATTTT
CDR3 protein: CASSRTNSNQPQHF
D gene: -
J gene: TRBJ1-5
clone size: -
V gene: TRBV6-5

CDR3 DNA: TGCGCCAGCAGGAACTTGGGGGGGCGACGGACAGATACGCAGTATTTT
CDR3 protein: CASRNLGGRRTDTQYF
D gene: -
J gene: TRBJ2-3
clone size: -
V gene: TRBV4-1

CDR3 DNA: TGTGCCAGTAGTATAGAAGGGGTGGGTTCACCCCTCCACTTT
CDR3 protein: CASSIEGVGSPLHF
D gene: -
J gene: TRBJ1-6
clone size: -
V gene: TRBV19

CDR3 DNA: TGTGCCAGCAGTATAGACAGTGCTGGGGCCAACGTCCTGACTTTC
CDR3 protein: CASSIDSAGANVLTF
D gene: -
J gene: TRBJ2-6
clone size: -
V gene: TRBV11-2

CDR3 DNA: TGTGCCAGCAGTTACGGGCAGAACTATGGCTACACCTTC
CDR3 protein: CASSYGQNYGYTF
D gene: -
J gene: TRBJ1-2
clone size: -
V gene: TRBV6-2/TRBV6-3

CDR3 DNA: TGTGCCATCACTCCGGGGGATGAAAAACTGTTTTTT
CDR3 protein: CAITPGDEKLFF
D gene: -
J gene: TRBJ1-4
clone size: -
V gene: TRBV7-9

CDR3 DNA: TGTGCCAGCAGTCGGAGGGGGGGCAATGAGCAGTTCTTC
CDR3 protein: CASSRRGGNEQFF
D gene: -
J gene: TRBJ2-1
clone size: -
V gene: TRBV28

CDR3 DNA: TGTGCCAGCAGCTCACCGGGCGGGACAGTTAATGAAAAACTGTTTTTT
CDR3 protein: CASSSPGGTVNEKLFF
D gene: TRBD1
J gene: TRBJ1-4
clone size: few
V gene: TRBV7-2

CDR3 DNA: TGTGCCAGCGGCCGGGACAGGAGGAACACTGAAGCTTTCTTT
CDR3 protein: CASGRDRRNTEAFF
D gene: TRBD1
J gene: TRBJ1-1
clone size: -
V gene: TRBV5-4

CDR3 DNA: TGTGCCAGCAGCTTGGGTCCCAGGGTCCCTGCGACTAATGAAAAACTGTTTTTT
CDR3 protein: CASSLGPRVPATNEKLFF
D gene: -
J gene: TRBJ1-4
clone size: -
V gene: TRBV5-6

CDR3 DNA: TGTGCCAGCAGCGTAGCGGGGGGGACAGGGACAGATACGCAGTATTTT
CDR3 protein: CASSVAGGTGTDTQYF
D gene: -
J gene: TRBJ2-3
clone size: many
V gene: TRBV9

CDR3 DNA: TGTGCCAGCAGCCAAGAAGCGGGGGGCCTTAGCACAGATACGCAGTATTTT
CDR3 protein: CASSQEAGGLSTDTQYF
D gene: TRBD2
J gene: TRBJ2-3
clone size: once
V gene: TRBV3-1/TRBV3-2

CDR3 DNA: TGTGCCAGCAGTTATCCGTTGTCCCGACAGGGTGGCACTGAAGCTTTCTTT
CDR3 protein: CASSYPLSRQGGTEAFF
D gene: TRBD1
J gene: TRBJ1-1
clone size: few
V gene: TRBV6-2/TRBV6-3

CDR3 DNA: TGCGCCAGCAGTTTCGGACAGGGTAATGGCTACACCTTC
CDR3 protein: CASSFGQGNGYTF
D gene: TRBD1
J gene: TRBJ1-2
clone size: -
V gene: TRBV5-1

CDR3 DNA: TGTGCCAGCAGTTTGACAGGGCGCAATCAGCCCCAGCATTTT
CDR3 protein: CASSLTGRNQPQHF
D gene: TRBD1
J gene: TRBJ1-5
clone size: once
V gene: TRBV2

CDR3 DNA: TGTGCCAGCAGTTTCGGGGGCGAGCAGTACTTC
CDR3 protein: CASSFGGEQYF
D gene: -
J gene: TRBJ2-7
clone size: -
V gene: TRBV12-3/TRBV12-4

CDR3 DNA: TGTGCCAGCAGCTTCCAACAGGGGACTGAAGCTTTCTTT
CDR3 protein: CASSFQQGTEAFF
D gene: TRBD1
J gene: TRBJ1-1
clone size: -
V gene: TRBV7-3

CDR3 DNA: TGTGCCAGCAGCCTGTCGGGGGGTGAAAAACTGTTTTTT
CDR3 protein: CASSLSGGEKLFF
D gene: -
J gene: TRBJ1-4
clone size: -
V gene: TRBV27

CDR3 DNA: TGTGCCAGCAGTGGGACAGGGATGTTGGACGAGCAGTACTTC
CDR3 protein: CASSGTGMLDEQYF
D gene: TRBD1
J gene: TRBJ2-7
clone size: -
V gene: TRBV27

CDR3 DNA: TGTGCCAGCAGTTTCGGGACTAGCGTCAACACAGATACGCAGTATTTT
CDR3 protein: CASSFGTSVNTDTQYF
D gene: TRBD2
J gene: TRBJ2-3
clone size: -
V gene: TRBV28

CDR3 DNA: TGTGCCAGCAGTCCCCGGACAGAGGGAGAAGCTTTCTTT
CDR3 protein: CASSPRTEGEAFF
D gene: -
J gene: TRBJ1-1
clone size: -
V gene: TRBV5-6

CDR3 DNA: TGTGCCAGCGCACCTCCCGGAGGGGCGGCTAACTATGGCTACACCTTC
CDR3 protein: CASAPPGGAANYGYTF
D gene: -
J gene: TRBJ1-2
clone size: -
V gene: TRBV13

CDR3 DNA: TGTGCCAGCAGTCCTAGCGGGGCAGGCACCGGGGAGCTGTTTTTT
CDR3 protein: CASSPSGAGTGELFF
D gene: TRBD2
J gene: TRBJ2-2
clone size: -
V gene: TRBV7-2

CDR3 DNA: TGTGCCAGCAGTGAATCTCGGACACCAAACACTGAAGCTTTCTTT
CDR3 protein: CASSESRTPNTEAFF
D gene: -
J gene: TRBJ1-1
clone size: -
V gene: TRBV25-1

CDR3 DNA: TGTGCCAGCAGCCCAGGGGGTCTAGCGGGGCGTAGCTCCTACAATGAGCAGTTCTTC
CDR3 protein: CASSPGGLAGRSSYNEQFF
D gene: TRBD2
J gene: TRBJ2-1
clone size: -
V gene: TRBV11-3

CDR3 DNA: TGTGCCAGCCGACAGGGTGATTATAGCAATCAGCCCCAGCATTTT
CDR3 protein: CASRQGDYSNQPQHF
D gene: TRBD1
J gene: TRBJ1-5
clone size: -
V gene: TRBV19

CDR3 DNA: TGTGCCAGCAGCTTACTAGACACTGAAGCTTTCTTT
CDR3 protein: CASSLLDTEAFF
D gene: -
J gene: TRBJ1-1
clone size: -
V gene: TRBV5-6

CDR3 DNA: TGTGCCAGCAGCCCTGAGGGGGGGCAGGAAGAGACCCAGTACTTC
CDR3 protein: CASSPEGGQEETQYF
D gene: -
J gene: TRBJ2-5
clone size: -
V gene: TRBV5-6

CDR3 DNA: TGTGCCAGCAGCCAAGAAGACGGCGGGCCGAACACTGAAGCTTTCTTT
CDR3 protein: CASSQEDGGPNTEAFF
D gene: -
J gene: TRBJ1-1
clone size: -
V gene: TRBV14

CDR3 DNA: TGTGCCAGCAGCTTGGGACAAGTAGTCTACGAGCAGTACTTC
CDR3 protein: CASSLGQVVYEQYF
D gene: -
J gene: TRBJ2-7
clone size: -
V gene: TRBV5-6

CDR3 DNA: TGTGCCAGCAGTGATGGGACTAGCAGGGGCACAGATACGCAGTATTTT
CDR3 protein: CASSDGTSRGTDTQYF
D gene: TRBD2
J gene: TRBJ2-3
clone size: -
V gene: TRBV2

CDR3 DNA: TGTGCCAGCAGCTTAGGACTGTACAATGAGCAGTTCTTC
CDR3 protein: CASSLGLYNEQFF
D gene: -
J gene: TRBJ2-1
clone size: -
V gene: TRBV7-8

CDR3 DNA: TGTGCCAGCAGTCCGGGACAGCCGAATTCACCCCTCCACTTT
CDR3 protein: CASSPGQPNSPLHF
D gene: TRBD1
J gene: TRBJ1-6
clone size: -
V gene: TRBV3-1/TRBV3-2

CDR3 DNA: TGTGCCAGCAGCGTAGATTTATGGGGGGCTGGAAACACCATATATTTT
CDR3 protein: CASSVDLWGAGNTIYF
D gene: -
J gene: TRBJ1-3
clone size: -
V gene: TRBV9

CDR3 DNA: TGCAGCGCCCGATTCGTGACCGACAGGGGGCGAGGATCACCCCTCCACTTT
CDR3 protein: CSARFVTDRGRGSPLHF
D gene: TRBD1
J gene: TRBJ1-6
clone size: -
V gene: TRBV29-1

CDR3 DNA: TGTGCCAGCAGTTCTTCAGGGGCTGTTGAAGAAAAACTGTTTTTT
CDR3 protein: CASSSSGAVEEKLFF
D gene: -
J gene: TRBJ1-4
clone size: -
V gene: TRBV27

CDR3 DNA: TGTGCCAGCAGTGAGAGGGAGAGACTTCTCGGGGGGGGCACTGAAGCTTTCTTT
CDR3 protein: CASSERERLLGGGTEAFF
D gene: -
J gene: TRBJ1-1
clone size: few
V gene: TRBV2

CDR3 DNA: TGTGCCAGCAGCTTGAACCCAGGGGGGCCCACGGGAAACACCATATATTTT
CDR3 protein: CASSLNPGGPTGNTIYF
D gene: TRBD1
J gene: TRBJ1-3
clone size: -
V gene: TRBV7-9

CDR3 DNA: TGTGCCAGCTCACCTTTCCGGGGACTAGCGGGGCACACCGGGGAGCTGTTTTTT
CDR3 protein: CASSPFRGLAGHTGELFF
D gene: TRBD2
J gene: TRBJ2-2
clone size: once
V gene: TRBV18

CDR3 DNA: TGCGCCAGCAGCCAGCGGACAGGTTCGAACACCGGGGAGCTGTTTTTT
CDR3 protein: CASSQRTGSNTGELFF
D gene: TRBD1
J gene: TRBJ2-2
clone size: -
V gene: TRBV4-1

CDR3 DNA: TGTGCCAGCAGCCAAAGCGGGGGCCAAGAGACCCAGTACTTC
CDR3 protein: CASSQSGGQETQYF
D gene: TRBD2
J gene: TRBJ2-5
clone size: -
V gene: TRBV7-6

CDR3 DNA: TGCGCCAGCAGCCCCCGGGGCGGGAGTGGTCCCGGGGAGCTGTTTTTT
CDR3 protein: CASSPRGGSGPGELFF
D gene: TRBD2
J gene: TRBJ2-2
clone size: -
V gene: TRBV4-1

CDR3 DNA: TGCGCCAGCAGACCTGGGGGGGCAGGAACTAAAGCTTTCTTT
CDR3 protein: CASRPGGAGTKAFF
D gene: -
J gene: TRBJ1-1
clone size: once
V gene: TRBV4-1

CDR3 DNA: TGTGCCACCAGCAGAGATCAGGGCAATCAGCCCCAGCATTTT
CDR3 protein: CATSRDQGNQPQHF
D gene: -
J gene: TRBJ1-5
clone size: -
V gene: TRBV15

CDR3 DNA: TGTGCCAGCATCCCGGGGGGTACAGGGGGCCGGGAGCAGTACTTC
CDR3 protein: CASIPGGTGGREQYF
D gene: TRBD1
J gene: TRBJ2-7
clone size: -
V gene: TRBV2

CDR3 DNA: TGCGCCAGCAGCCAAGTGCCATTCACCAGGATGACAAACTATGGCTACACCTTC
CDR3 protein: CASSQVPFTRMTNYGYTF
D gene: -
J gene: TRBJ1-2
clone size: few
V gene: TRBV4-1

CDR3 DNA: TGTGCCAGCAGCCGCCGCAGTCAGGGGAGAGAGTACGAGCAGTACTTC
CDR3 protein: CASSRRSQGREYEQYF
D gene: -
J gene: TRBJ2-7
clone size: -
V gene: TRBV5-5

CDR3 DNA: TGTGCCAGCAGCTTTCTAGCGGGGGGGCCTATCTTAGATACGCAGTATTTT
CDR3 protein: CASSFLAGGPILDTQYF
D gene: TRBD2
J gene: TRBJ2-3
clone size: -
V gene: TRBV7-2